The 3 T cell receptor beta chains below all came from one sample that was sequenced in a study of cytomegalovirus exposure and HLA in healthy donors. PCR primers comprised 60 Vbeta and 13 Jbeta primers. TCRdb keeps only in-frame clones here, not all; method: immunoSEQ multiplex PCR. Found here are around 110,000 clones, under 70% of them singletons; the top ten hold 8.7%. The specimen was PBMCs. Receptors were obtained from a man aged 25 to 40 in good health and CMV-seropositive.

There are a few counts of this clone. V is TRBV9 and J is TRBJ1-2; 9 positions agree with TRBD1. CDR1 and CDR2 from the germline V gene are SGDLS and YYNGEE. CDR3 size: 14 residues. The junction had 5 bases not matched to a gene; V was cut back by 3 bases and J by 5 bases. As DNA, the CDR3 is TGTGCCAGCAGCGGCACCGGGACAGGGTATGGCTACACCTTC. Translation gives CASSGTGTGYGYTF.

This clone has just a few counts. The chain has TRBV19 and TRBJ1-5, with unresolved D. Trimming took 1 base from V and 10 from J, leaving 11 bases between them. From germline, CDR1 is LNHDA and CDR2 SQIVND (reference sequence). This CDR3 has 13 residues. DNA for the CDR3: TGTGCCAGTAGTATAGGCAGGCAGGATCCCCAGCATTTT. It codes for CASSIGRQDPQHF.

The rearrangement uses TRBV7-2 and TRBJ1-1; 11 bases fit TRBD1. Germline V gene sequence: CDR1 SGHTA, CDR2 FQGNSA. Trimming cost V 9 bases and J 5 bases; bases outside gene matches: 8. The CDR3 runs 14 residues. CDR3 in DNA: TGTGCCAGAAGATACGGGACAGGGGGAACTGAAGCTTTCTTT. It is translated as CARRYGTGGTEAFF.